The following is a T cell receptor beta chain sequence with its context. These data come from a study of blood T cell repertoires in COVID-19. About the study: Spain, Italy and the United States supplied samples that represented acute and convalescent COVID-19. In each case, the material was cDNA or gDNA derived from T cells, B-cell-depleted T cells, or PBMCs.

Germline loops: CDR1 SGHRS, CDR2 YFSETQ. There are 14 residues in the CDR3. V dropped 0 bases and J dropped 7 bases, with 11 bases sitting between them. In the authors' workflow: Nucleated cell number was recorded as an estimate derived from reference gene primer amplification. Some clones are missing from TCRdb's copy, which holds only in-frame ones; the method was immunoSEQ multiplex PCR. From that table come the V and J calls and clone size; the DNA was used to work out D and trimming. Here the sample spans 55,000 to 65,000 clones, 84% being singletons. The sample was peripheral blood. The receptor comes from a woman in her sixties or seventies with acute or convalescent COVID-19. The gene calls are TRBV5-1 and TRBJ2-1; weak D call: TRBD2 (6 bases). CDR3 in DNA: TGCGCCAGCAGCTTGGTCTCGCGGGAAAATGAGCAGTTCTTC. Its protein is CASSLVSRENEQFF.